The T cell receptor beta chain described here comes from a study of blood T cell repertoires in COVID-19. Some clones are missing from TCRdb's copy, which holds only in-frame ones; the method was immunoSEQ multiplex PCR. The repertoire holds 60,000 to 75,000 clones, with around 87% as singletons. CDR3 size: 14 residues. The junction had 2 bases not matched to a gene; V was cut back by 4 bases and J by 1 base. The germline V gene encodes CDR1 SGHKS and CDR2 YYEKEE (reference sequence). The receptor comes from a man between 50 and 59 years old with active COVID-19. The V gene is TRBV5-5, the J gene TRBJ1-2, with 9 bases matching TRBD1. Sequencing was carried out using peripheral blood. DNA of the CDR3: TGTGCCAGCAGCACAGGGGGCTATAACTATGGCTACACCTTC. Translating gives CASSTGGYNYGYTF. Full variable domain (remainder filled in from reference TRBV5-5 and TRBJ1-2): DAGVTQSPTHLIKTRGQQVTLRCSPISGHKSVSWYQQVLGQGPQFIFQYYEKEERGRGNFPDRFSARQFPNYSSELNVNALLLGDSALYLCASSTGGYNYGYTFGSGTRLTVV.